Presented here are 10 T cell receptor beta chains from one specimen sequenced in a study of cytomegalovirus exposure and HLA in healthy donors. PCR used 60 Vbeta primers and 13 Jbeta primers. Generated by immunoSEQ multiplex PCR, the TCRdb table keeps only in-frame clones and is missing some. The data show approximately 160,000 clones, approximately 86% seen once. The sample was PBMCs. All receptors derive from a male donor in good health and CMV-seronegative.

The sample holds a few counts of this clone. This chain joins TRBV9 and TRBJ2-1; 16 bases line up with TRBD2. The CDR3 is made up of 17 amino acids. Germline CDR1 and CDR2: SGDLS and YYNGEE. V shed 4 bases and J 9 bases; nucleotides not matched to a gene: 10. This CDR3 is CASSPGLAGGRASEQFF. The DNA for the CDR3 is TGTGCCAGCAGCCCGGGACTAGCGGGAGGGCGGGCAAGTGAGCAGTTCTTC.

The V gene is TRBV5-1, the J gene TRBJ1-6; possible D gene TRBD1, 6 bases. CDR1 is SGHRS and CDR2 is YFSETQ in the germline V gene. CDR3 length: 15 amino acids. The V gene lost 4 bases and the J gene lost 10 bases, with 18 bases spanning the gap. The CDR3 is CASSPEGTIGSPLHF. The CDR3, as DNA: TGCGCCAGCAGCCCAGAGGGGACAATCGGATCACCCCTCCACTTT.

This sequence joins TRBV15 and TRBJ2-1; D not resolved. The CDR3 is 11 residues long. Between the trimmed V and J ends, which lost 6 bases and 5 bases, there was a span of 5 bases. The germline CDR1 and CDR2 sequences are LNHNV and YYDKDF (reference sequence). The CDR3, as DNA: TGTGCCACCAGTCGAGACAATGAGCAGTTCTTC. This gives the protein CATSRDNEQFF.

The CDR3 region is CASSLVGSSGQPQHF. In DNA, the CDR3 is TGCGCCAGCAGCTTGGTTGGGTCAAGCGGGCAGCCCCAGCATTTT. The chain couples TRBV5-1 to TRBJ1-5; the D is unclear. Trimming removed 0 bases at V and 7 bases at J, with 14 bases between. CDR3 length: 15 residues. Germline CDR1 reads SGHRS; CDR2 reads YFSETQ.

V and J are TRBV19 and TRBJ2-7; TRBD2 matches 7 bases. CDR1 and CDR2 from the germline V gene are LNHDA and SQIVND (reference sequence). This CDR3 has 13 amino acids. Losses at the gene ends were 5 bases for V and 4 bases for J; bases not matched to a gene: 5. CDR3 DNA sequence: TGTGCCAGTAGTCCAACCGGGGGGTACGAGCAGTACTTC. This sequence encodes CASSPTGGYEQYF.

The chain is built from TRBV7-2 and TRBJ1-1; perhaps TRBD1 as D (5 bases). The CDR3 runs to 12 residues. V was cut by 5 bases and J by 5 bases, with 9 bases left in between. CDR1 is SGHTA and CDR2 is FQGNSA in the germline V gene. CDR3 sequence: CASSHGGTEAFF. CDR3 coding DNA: TGTGCCAGCAGCCATGGGGGGACTGAAGCTTTCTTT. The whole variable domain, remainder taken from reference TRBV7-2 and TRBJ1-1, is GAGVSQSPSNKVTEKGKDVELRCDPISGHTALYWYRQSLGQGLEFLIYFQGNSAPDKSGLPSDRFSAERTGGSVSTLTIQRTQQEDSAVYLCASSHGGTEAFFGQGTRLTVV.

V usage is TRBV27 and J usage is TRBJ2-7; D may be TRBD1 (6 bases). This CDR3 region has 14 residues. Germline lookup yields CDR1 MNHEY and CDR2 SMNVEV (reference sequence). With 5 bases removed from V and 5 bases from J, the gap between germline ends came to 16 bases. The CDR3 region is CASSQKDSFHEQYF. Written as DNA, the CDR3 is TGTGCCAGCAGTCAAAAGGACAGTTTCCACGAGCAGTACTTC.

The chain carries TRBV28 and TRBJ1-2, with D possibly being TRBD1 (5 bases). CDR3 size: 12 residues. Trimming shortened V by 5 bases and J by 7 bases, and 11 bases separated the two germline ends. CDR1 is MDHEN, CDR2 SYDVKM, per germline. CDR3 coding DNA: TGTGCCAGCAGTGGGGCGGCGTCTGGCTACACCTTC. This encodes CASSGAASGYTF.

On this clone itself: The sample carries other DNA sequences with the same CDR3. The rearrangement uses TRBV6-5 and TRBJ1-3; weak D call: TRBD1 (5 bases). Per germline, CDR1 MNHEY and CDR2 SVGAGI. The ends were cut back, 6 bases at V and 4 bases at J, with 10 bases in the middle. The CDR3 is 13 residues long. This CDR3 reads CASRQVSGNTIYF. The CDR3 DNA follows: TGTGCCAGCAGACAGGTTTCAGGAAACACCATATATTTT.

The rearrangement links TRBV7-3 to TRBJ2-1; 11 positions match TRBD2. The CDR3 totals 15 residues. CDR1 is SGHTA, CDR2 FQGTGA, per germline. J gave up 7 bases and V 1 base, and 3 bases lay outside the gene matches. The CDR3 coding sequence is TGTGCCAGCAGCTTAAATAGCGGGGGGGTAAATGAGCAGTTCTTC. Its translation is CASSLNSGGVNEQFF.